The present entry profiles one T cell receptor beta chain with its context. This sample stems from a study of blood T cell repertoires in COVID-19. About the study: Samples came from the United States, Italy and Spain, spanning acute and convalescent COVID-19. Nucleic acid was either cDNA or gDNA, and it came from T cells, B-cell-depleted T cells, or PBMCs.

Germline V CDR1 and CDR2: LNHDA, SQIVND (reference sequence). Unmatched junction bases numbered 6, after V lost 5 bases and J lost 0 bases. This CDR3 contains 15 residues. The authors' processing: Amplifying reference gene primers gave estimates of nucleated cell counts. Assay: immunoSEQ multiplex PCR; the TCRdb copy retains only in-frame clones and omits some. From that table come the V and J calls and clone size; the DNA was used to work out D and trimming. The table records more than 45,000 clones, less than 90% of them present only once. The clonotype comes from a human donor with active COVID-19. The donor label of this sample is uncertain. Sample: peripheral blood. V usage is TRBV19 and J usage is TRBJ1-1; the match to TRBD1 covers 7 bases. The CDR3 DNA follows: TGTGCCAGTAGTGCAGCAGGGGGGATGAACACTGAAGCTTTCTTT. Amino acids: CASSAAGGMNTEAFF.